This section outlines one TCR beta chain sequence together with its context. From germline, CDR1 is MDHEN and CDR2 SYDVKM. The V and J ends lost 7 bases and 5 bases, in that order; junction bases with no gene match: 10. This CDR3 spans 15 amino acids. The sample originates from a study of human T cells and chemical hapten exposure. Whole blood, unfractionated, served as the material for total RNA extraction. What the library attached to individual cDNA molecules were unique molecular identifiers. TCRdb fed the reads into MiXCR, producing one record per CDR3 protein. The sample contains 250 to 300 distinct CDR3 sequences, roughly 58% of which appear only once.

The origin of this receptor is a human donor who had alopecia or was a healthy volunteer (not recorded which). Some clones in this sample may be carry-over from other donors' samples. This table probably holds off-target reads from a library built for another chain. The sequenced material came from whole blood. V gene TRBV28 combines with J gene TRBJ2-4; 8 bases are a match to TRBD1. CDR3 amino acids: CASTDPQGAQNIQYF. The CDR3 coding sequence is TGTGCCAGCACAGATCCTCAGGGGGCCCAAAACATTCAGTACTTC.